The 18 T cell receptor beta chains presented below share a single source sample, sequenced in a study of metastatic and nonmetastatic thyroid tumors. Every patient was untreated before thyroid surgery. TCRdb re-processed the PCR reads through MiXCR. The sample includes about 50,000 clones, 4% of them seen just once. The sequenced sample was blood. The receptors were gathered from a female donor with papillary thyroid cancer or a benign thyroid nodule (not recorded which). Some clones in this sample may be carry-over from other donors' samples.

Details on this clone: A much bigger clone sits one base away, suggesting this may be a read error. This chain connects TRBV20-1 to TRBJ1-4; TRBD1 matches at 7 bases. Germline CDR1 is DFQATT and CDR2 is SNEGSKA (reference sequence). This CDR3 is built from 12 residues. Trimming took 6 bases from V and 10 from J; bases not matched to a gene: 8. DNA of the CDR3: TGCAGTGCCGGAACCTCAGGGGGAAAACTGTTTTTT. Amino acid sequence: CSAGTSGGKLFF.

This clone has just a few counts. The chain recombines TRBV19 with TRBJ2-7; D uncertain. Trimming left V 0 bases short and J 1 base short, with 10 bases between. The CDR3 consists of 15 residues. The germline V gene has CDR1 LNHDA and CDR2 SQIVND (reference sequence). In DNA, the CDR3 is TGTGCCAGTAGTATAGATCTTATGGGGTCCTACGAGCAGTACGTC. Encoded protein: CASSIDLMGSYEQYV.

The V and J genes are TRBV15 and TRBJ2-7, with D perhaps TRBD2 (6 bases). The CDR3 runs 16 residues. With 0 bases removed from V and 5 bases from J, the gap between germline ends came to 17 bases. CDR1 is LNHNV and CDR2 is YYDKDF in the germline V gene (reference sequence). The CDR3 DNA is TGTGCCACCAGCAGAGATGGGGGGAAAATGAGCCACGAGCAGTACTTC. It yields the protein CATSRDGGKMSHEQYF.

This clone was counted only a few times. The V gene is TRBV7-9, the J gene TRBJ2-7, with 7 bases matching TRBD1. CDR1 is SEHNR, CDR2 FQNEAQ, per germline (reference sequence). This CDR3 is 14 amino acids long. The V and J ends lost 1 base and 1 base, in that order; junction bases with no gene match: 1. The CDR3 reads CASSLDRGSYEQYF. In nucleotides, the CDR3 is TGTGCCAGCAGCTTAGACAGGGGTTCCTACGAGCAGTACTTC.

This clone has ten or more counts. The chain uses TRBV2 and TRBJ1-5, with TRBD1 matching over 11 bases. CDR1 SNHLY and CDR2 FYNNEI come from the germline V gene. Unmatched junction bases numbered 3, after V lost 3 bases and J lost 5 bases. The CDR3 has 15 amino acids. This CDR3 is CASSETGQGDQPQHF. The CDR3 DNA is TGTGCCAGCAGTGAGACGGGACAGGGGGATCAGCCCCAGCATTTT.

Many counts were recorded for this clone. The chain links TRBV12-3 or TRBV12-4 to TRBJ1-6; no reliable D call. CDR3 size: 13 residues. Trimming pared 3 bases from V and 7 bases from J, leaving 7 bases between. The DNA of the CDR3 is TGTGCCAGCAGTTTGAGGGCCAATTCACCCCTCCACTTT. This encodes CASSLRANSPLHF.

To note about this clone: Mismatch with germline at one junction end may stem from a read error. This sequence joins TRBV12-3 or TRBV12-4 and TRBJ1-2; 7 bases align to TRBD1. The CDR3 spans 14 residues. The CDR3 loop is CASSSQGSVNGYAF. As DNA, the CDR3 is TGTGCCAGCAGTTCACAGGGGTCCGTGAATGGCTACGCCTTC.

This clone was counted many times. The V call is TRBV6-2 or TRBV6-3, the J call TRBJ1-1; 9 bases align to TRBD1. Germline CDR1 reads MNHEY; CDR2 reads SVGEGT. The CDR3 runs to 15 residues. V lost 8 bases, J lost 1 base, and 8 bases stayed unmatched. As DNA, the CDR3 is TGTGCCAGCCGACGGACAGGGGACAGGAACACTGAAGCTTTCTTT. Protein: CASRRTGDRNTEAFF.

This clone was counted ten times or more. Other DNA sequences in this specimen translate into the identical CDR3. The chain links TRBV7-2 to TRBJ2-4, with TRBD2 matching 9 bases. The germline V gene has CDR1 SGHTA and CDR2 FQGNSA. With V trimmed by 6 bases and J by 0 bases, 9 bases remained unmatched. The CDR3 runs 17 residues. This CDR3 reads CASRKRASGVAKNIQYF. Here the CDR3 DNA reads TGTGCCAGCAGAAAAAGGGCTAGCGGGGTAGCCAAAAACATTCAGTACTTC.

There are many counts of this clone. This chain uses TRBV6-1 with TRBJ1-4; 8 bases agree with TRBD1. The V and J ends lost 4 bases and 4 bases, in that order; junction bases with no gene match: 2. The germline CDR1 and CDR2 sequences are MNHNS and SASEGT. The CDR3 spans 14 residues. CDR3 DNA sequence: TGTGCCAGCAGTGGGACAGGGATTAATGAAAAACTGTTTTTT. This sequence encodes CASSGTGINEKLFF.

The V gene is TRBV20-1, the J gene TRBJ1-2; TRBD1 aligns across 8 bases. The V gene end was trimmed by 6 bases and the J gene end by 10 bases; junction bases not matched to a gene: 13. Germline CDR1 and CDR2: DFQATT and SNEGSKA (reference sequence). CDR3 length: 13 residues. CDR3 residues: CSASPSTGASYTF. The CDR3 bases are TGCAGTGCCTCACCCTCGACAGGGGCATCCTACACCTTC.

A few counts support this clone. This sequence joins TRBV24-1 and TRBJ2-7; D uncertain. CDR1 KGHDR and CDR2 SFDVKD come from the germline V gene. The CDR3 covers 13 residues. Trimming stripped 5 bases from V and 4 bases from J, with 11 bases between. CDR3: CATSASIAYEQYF. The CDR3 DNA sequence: TGTGCCACCAGTGCTAGTATCGCGTACGAGCAGTACTTC.

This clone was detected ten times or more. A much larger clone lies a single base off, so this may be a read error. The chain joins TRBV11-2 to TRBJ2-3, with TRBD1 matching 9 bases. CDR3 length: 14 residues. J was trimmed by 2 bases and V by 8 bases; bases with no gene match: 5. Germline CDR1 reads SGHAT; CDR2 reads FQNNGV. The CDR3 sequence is CASRDRVITDTQYF. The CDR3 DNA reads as TGTGCCAGCCGGGACAGGGTGATCACAGATACGCAGTATTTT.

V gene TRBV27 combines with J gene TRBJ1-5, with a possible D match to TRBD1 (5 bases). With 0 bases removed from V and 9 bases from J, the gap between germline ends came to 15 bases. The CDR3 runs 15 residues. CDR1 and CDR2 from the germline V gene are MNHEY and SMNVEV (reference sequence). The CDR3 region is CASSLSAEGYWPQHF. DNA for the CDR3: TGTGCCAGCAGTTTATCGGCGGAGGGGTACTGGCCCCAGCATTTT.

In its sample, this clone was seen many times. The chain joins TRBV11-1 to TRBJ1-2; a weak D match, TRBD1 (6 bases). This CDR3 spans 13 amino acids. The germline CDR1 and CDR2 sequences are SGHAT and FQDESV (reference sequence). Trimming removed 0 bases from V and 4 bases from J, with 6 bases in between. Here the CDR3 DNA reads TGTGCCAGCAGCTTAGCAGGGGGCTATGGCTACACCTTC. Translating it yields CASSLAGGYGYTF.

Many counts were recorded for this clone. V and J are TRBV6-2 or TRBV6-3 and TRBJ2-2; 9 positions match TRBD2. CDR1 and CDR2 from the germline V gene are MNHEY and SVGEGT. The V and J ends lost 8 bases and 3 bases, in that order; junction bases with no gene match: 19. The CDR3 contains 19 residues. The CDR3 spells CASSPLASGALWDTGELFF. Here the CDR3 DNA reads TGTGCCAGCTCCCCCCTGGCTAGCGGGGCCCTTTGGGACACCGGGGAGCTGTTTTTT.

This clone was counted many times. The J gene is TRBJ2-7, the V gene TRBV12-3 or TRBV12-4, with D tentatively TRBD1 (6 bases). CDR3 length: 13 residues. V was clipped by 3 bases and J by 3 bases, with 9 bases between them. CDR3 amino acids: CASSFAGDYEQYF. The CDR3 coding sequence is TGTGCCAGCAGTTTTGCAGGGGACTACGAGCAGTACTTC.

The CDR3 sequence is CASGLAPWGLAGGGRANVLTF. The CDR3 nucleotides are TGTGCTAGTGGTTTGGCACCTTGGGGACTAGCGGGAGGGGGTCGGGCCAACGTCCTGACTTTC. The chain links TRBV12-5 to TRBJ2-6; TRBD2 matches 16 bases. The V gene's germline CDR1 is LGHNT and CDR2 FRNRAP. CDR3 size: 21 residues. J gave up 5 bases and V 1 base, and 11 bases lay outside the gene matches.